The subject of this entry is one T cell receptor (beta chain). Blood was sampled at baseline, cycle 4 day 1, and cycle 7 day 1. V dropped 4 bases and J dropped 0; count of bases not matched to a gene: 5. The CDR3 has 16 residues. Germline loops: CDR1 SGHRS, CDR2 YFSETQ. These data come from a study of OX40 agonist ivuxolimab in advanced cancers. Overall study: Therapy given before enrollment (anti-PD-1, anti-PD-L1 or anti-CTLA-4) was allowed, and 35% to 45% had some.

The repertoire was sequenced with immunoSEQ multiplex PCR; TCRdb's copy has only in-frame clones and lacks some. Counted here are around 49,000 clones, 87% occurring once; the ten biggest clones make up about 9.3%. V is TRBV5-1 and J is TRBJ2-1; 9 bases fit TRBD1. The receptor comes from an adult with an advanced solid tumor such as melanoma, head and neck, liver or kidney cancer. The specimen comprised CD4+ or CD8+ T cells sorted from blood, sampled in a trial of the OX40 agonist ivuxolimab. CDR3 nucleotides: TGCGCCAGCAGCGGTCCGGGACAGGGCTCCTACAATGAGCAGTTCTTC. Its translation is CASSGPGQGSYNEQFF.